The 13 T cell receptor beta chains reported below all come from one sample, sequenced in a study of shared clonotypes between healthy human individuals. The protocol was immunoSEQ multiplex PCR, while the TCRdb copy is restricted to in-frame clones and leaves out a portion. Among more than 2 million clones listed, approximately 94% were seen once. Source material: naive CD4+ T cells sorted from blood. Noted subset: CD45RA+ positively selected. Receptors originate from a man aged 18 to 29 in good health.

The chain links TRBV5-8 to TRBJ2-7, with 9 bases matching TRBD1. This CDR3 is built from 13 residues. Germline V lookup: CDR1 SGHTS, CDR2 YDEGEE. V trimming: 5 bases; J trimming: 0 bases; junction bases outside the gene matches: 0. CDR3 in amino acids: CASRTGGSYEQYF. In DNA form, the CDR3 reads TGTGCCAGCAGGACAGGGGGCTCCTACGAGCAGTACTTC. Together with reference TRBV5-8 and TRBJ2-7, the CDR3 gives the full variable domain: EAGVTQSPTHLIKTRGQQATLRCSPISGHTSVYWYQQALGLGLQFLLWYDEGEERNRGNFPPRFSGRQFPNYSSELNVNALELEDSALYLCASRTGGSYEQYFGPGTRLTVT.

The V call is TRBV7-9, the J call TRBJ2-5, with D perhaps matching TRBD2 (6 bases). This CDR3 has 16 residues. Germline-derived CDR1 and CDR2 are SEHNR and FQNEAQ (reference sequence). V dropped 5 bases and J dropped 5 bases, with 21 bases sitting between them. Here the CDR3 DNA reads TGTGCCAGCAGCCCCTCGGGGGACCGCCGGACTGAGACCCAGTACTTC. Translation gives CASSPSGDRRTETQYF.

The genes are TRBV30 and TRBJ2-7; maybe TRBD2 (6 bases). Germline-derived CDR1 and CDR2 are GTSNPN and SVGIG (reference sequence). V was cut by 5 bases and J by 4 bases, with 15 bases left in between. The CDR3 has 13 amino acids. CDR3 protein: CAWGAGGRYEQYF. The CDR3 DNA is TGTGCCTGGGGTGCCGGGGGAAGGTACGAGCAGTACTTC.

V is TRBV6-5 and J is TRBJ2-2; TRBD1 matches 9 bases. Germline loops: CDR1 MNHEY, CDR2 SVGAGI. The V gene end was trimmed by 6 bases and the J gene end by 6 bases; junction bases not matched to a gene: 5. This CDR3 spans 14 amino acids. CDR3 bases: TGTGCCAGCAGAGCCGGGACAGGGTCCGGGGAGCTGTTTTTT. Protein: CASRAGTGSGELFF.

CDR3: CASSERPRTGGGSPLHF. The CDR3, as DNA: TGTGCCAGCAGTGAACGGCCCCGGACAGGCGGGGGGTCACCCCTCCACTTT. The V call is TRBV6-1, the J call TRBJ1-6; 7 bases fit TRBD1. J was trimmed by 10 bases and V by 2 bases; bases with no gene match: 14. The germline CDR1 and CDR2 sequences are MNHNS and SASEGT. This CDR3 contains 17 residues.

The rearrangement joins TRBV4-3 to TRBJ2-7; D unresolved. This CDR3 is 17 amino acids long. V was cut by 0 bases and J by 5 bases, with 20 bases left in between. CDR1 LGHNA and CDR2 YSLEER come from the germline V gene. CDR3 sequence: CASSQEISYQVPHEQYF. CDR3 bases: TGCGCCAGCAGCCAAGAAATATCTTACCAGGTTCCCCACGAGCAGTACTTC.

The chain couples TRBV4-3 to TRBJ1-2; 9 bases agree with TRBD1. J gave up 4 bases and V 0 bases, and 15 bases lay outside the gene matches. The germline gives CDR1 LGHNA, CDR2 YSLEER. The length of the CDR3 is 19 residues. The CDR3 sequence: CASSQDDGPGQGRVYGYTF. The CDR3, as DNA: TGCGCCAGCAGCCAAGATGATGGGCCGGGACAGGGTCGAGTCTATGGCTACACCTTC.

Here the CDR3 reads CSVGPRLAFGELFF. The DNA for the CDR3 is TGCAGCGTTGGCCCAAGGCTAGCATTTGGGGAGCTGTTTTTT. V usage is TRBV29-1 and J usage is TRBJ2-2; tentative D call: TRBD2 (5 bases). Per the germline V gene, CDR1 is SQVTM and CDR2 is ANQGSEA. The CDR3 consists of 14 residues. With 4 bases removed from V and 8 bases from J, the gap between germline ends came to 17 bases.

This clone has just a few counts. The same CDR3 also results from other DNA sequences found in this sample. The chain carries TRBV6-5 and TRBJ2-7; D gene unclear. Trimming cost V 2 bases and J 4 bases, with 9 bases left between them. The CDR3 has 13 residues. Germline V gene sequence: CDR1 MNHEY, CDR2 SVGAGI. CDR3 DNA sequence: TGTGCCAGCAGTTACGGGGTGGGGTACGAGCAGTACTTC. Translated: CASSYGVGYEQYF.

The chain recombines TRBV6-1 with TRBJ2-7; D remains ambiguous. This CDR3 has 15 residues. V was cut by 6 bases and J by 3 bases, with 18 bases left in between. CDR1 MNHNS and CDR2 SASEGT come from the germline V gene. CDR3 nucleotide sequence: TGTGCCAGCAGACCCCGCAGTTTGGGCAGCTACGAGCAGTACTTC. Protein sequence: CASRPRSLGSYEQYF.

The chain carries TRBV5-1 and TRBJ1-6; TRBD1 agrees at 7 bases. Germline values: CDR1 SGHRS, CDR2 YFSETQ. V trimming: 3 bases; J trimming: 5 bases; junction bases outside the gene matches: 5. The CDR3 is made up of 15 amino acids. The DNA for the CDR3 is TGCGCCAGCAGCTCGACCGGGACAGATAATTCACCCCTCCACTTT. Translating it yields CASSSTGTDNSPLHF.

The chain has TRBV6-5 and TRBJ1-5; perhaps TRBD1 as D (5 bases). The CDR3 has 15 amino acids. Trimming took off 4 bases at V and 2 bases at J, with 12 bases between the two ends. From germline, CDR1 is MNHEY and CDR2 SVGAGI. CDR3 protein: CASSSGALGNQPQHF. The CDR3 DNA sequence: TGTGCCAGCAGTTCCGGGGCCTTGGGCAATCAGCCCCAGCATTTT.

J is TRBJ2-2 and V is TRBV9; no clear D. Per germline, CDR1 SGDLS and CDR2 YYNGEE. The CDR3 totals 12 residues. V was trimmed by 4 bases and J by 6 bases, leaving 7 bases between them. The CDR3 region is CASSPRPGELFF. In DNA form, the CDR3 reads TGTGCCAGCAGCCCCCGGCCCGGGGAGCTGTTTTTT.